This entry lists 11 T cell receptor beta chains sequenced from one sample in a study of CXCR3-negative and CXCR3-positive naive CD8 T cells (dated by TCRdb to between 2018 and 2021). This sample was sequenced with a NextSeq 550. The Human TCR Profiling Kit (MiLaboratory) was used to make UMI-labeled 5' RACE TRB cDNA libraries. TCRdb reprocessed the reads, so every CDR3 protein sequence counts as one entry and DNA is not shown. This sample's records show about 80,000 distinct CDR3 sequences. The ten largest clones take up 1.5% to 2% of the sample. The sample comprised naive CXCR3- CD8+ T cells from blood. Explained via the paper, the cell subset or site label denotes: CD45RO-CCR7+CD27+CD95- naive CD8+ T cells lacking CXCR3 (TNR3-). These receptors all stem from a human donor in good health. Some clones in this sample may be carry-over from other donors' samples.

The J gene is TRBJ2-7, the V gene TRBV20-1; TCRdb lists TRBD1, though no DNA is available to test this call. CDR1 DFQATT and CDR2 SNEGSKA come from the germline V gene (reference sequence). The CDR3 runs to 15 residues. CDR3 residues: CSARDRGGASYEQYF.

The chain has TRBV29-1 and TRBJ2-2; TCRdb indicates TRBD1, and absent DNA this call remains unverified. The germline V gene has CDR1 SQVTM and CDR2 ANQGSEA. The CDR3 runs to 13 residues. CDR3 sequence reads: CSVVGGDTGELFF.

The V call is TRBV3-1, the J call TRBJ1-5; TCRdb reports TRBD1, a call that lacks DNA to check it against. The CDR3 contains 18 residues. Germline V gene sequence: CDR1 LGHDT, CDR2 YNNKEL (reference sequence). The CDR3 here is CASSQDRAQGAVNQPQHF.

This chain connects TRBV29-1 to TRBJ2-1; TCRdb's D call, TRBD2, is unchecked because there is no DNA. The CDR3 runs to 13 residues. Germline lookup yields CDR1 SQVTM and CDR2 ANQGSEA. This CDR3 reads CSVEGGRTFIQFF.

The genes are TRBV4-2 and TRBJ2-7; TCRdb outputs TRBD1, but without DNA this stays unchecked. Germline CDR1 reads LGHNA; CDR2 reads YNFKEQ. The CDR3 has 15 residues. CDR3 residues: CASSQLRDSSYEQYF.

CDR3 loop: CASSARVQGAHTGELFF. The chain uses TRBV11-3 and TRBJ2-2; the D gene TCRdb calls, TRBD1, cannot be checked with no DNA. The CDR3 sequence is 17 residues long. The germline V gene encodes CDR1 SGHNT and CDR2 YENEEA.

This CDR3 is CASSLFSSGMIGEQFF. The V call is TRBV23-1, the J call TRBJ2-1; the D call from TCRdb, TRBD2, cannot be confirmed without DNA. TRBV23-1 is annotated as an ORF whose role is uncertain. The CDR3 contains 16 residues.

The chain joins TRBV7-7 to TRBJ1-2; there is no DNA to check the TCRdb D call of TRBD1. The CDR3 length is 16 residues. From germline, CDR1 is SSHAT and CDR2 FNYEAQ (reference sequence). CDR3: CASSLEGQATNYGYTF.

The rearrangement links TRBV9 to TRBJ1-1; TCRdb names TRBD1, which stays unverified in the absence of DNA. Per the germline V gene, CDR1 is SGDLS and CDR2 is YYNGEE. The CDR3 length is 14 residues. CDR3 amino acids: CASSGDWGNTEAFF.

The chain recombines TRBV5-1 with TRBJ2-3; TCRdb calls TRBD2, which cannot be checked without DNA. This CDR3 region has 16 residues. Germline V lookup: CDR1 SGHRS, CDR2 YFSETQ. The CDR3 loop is CASSFTSGSFGDTQYF.

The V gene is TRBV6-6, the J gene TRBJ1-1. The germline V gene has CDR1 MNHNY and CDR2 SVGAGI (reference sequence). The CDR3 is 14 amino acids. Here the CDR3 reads CASTLTNMNTEAFF.